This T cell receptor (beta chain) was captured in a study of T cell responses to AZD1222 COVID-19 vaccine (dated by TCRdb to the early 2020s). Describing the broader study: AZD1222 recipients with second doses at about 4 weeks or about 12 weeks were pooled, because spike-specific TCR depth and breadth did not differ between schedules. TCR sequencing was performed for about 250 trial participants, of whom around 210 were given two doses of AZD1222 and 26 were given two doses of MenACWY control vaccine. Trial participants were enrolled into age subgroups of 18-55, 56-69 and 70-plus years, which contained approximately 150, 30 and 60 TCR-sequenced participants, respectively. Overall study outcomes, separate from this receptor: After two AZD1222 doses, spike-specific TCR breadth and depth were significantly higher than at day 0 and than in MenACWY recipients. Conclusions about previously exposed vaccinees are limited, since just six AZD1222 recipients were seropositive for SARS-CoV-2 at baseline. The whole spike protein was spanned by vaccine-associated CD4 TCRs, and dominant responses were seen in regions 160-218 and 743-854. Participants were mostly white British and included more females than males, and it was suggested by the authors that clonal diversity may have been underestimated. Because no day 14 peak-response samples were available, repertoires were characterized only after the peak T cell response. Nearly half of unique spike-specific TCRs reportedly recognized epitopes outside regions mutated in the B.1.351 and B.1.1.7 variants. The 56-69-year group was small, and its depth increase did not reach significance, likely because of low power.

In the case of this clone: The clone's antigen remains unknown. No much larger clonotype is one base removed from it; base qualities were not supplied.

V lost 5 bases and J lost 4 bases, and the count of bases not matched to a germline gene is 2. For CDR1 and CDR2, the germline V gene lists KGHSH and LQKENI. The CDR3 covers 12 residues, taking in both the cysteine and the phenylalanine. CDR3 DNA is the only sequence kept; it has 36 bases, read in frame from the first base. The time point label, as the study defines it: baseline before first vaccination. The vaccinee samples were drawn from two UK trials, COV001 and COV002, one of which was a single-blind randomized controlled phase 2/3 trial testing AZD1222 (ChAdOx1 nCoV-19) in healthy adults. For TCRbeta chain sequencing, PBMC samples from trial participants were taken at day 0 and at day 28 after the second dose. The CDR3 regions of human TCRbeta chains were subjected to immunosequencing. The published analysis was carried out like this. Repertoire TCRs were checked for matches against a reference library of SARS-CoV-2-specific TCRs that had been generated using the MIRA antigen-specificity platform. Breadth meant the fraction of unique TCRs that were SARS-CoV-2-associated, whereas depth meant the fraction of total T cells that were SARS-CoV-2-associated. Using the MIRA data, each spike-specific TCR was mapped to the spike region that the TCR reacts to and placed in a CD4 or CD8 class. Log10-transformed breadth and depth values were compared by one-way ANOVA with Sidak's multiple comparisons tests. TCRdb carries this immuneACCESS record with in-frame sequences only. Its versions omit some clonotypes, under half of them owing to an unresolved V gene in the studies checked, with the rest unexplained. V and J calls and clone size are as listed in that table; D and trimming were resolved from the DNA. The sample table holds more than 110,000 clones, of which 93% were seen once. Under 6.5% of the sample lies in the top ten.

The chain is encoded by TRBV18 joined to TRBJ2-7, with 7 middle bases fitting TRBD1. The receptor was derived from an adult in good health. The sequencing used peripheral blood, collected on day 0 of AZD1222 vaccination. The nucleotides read TGTGCCAGCTCAGGGGACAGTTACGAGCAGTACTTC. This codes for CASSGDSYEQYF.